This T cell receptor beta chain was identified in a study of blood T cell repertoires in COVID-19. Overall study context: The study drew acute and convalescent COVID-19 samples from the United States, Italy and Spain. Nucleic acid was either cDNA or gDNA, and it came from T cells, B-cell-depleted T cells, or PBMCs.

This clone was detected once. The CDR3 has 15 residues. From germline, CDR1 is SGHDT and CDR2 YYEEEE. Between the trimmed V and J ends, which lost 0 bases and 0 bases, there was a span of 7 bases. In the original analysis: Amplification of reference gene primers provided the estimated nucleated cell counts. Some clones are missing from TCRdb's copy, which holds only in-frame ones; the method was immunoSEQ multiplex PCR. V and J calls and clone size are copied from that table; D and trimming were computed from the DNA. The sample carries around 45,000 clones, roughly 80% recorded once. The genes are TRBV5-6 and TRBJ1-3, with D uncertain. This sequence was found in a woman of 80 years or more with acute or convalescent COVID-19. The specimen was peripheral blood. The CDR3, as DNA: TGTGCCAGCAGCTTGGCCACCAGCTCTGGAAACACCATATATTTT. Translated, it gives CASSLATSSGNTIYF.